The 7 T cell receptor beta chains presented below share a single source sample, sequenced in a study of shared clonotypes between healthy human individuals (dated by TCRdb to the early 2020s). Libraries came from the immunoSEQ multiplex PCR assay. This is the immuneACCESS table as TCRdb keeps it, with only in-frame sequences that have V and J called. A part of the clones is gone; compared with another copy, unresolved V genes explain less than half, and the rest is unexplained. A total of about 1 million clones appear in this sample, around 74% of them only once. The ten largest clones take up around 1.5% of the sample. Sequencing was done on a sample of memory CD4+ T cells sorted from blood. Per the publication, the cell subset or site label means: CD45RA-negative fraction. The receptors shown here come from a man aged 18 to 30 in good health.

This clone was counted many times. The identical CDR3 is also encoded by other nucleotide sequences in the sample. The CDR3 sequence is CASSLGQGNYGYTF. CDR3 DNA sequence: TGCGCCAGCAGCTTGGGACAGGGGAACTATGGCTACACCTTC. The chain is built from TRBV5-1 and TRBJ1-2, with TRBD1 matching over 8 bases. This CDR3 has 14 residues. The germline gives CDR1 SGHRS, CDR2 YFSETQ. V trimming: 0 bases; J trimming: 2 bases; junction bases outside the gene matches: 0.

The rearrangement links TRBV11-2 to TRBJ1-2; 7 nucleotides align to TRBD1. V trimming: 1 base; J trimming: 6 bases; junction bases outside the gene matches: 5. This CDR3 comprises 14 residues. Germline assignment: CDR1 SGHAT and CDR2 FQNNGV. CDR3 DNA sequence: TGTGCCAGCAGCTTAGTAGGGGGCAAGGATGGCTACACCTTC. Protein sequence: CASSLVGGKDGYTF.

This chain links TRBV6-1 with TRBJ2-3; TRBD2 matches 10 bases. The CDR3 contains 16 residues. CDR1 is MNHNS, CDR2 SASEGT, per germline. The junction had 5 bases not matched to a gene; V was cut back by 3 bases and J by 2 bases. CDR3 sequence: CASSETTSGPTDTQYF. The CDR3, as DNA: TGTGCCAGCAGTGAGACGACTAGCGGGCCCACAGATACGCAGTATTTT.

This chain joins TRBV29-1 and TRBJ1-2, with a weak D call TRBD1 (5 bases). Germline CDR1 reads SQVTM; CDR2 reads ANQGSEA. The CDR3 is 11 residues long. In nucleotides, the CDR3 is TGCATGGGCGGAGGGACCTATGGCTACACCTTC. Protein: CMGGGTYGYTF.

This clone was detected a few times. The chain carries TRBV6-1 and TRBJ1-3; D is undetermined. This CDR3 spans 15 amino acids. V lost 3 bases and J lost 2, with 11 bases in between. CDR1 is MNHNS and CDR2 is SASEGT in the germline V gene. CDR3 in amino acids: CASSEMKGTGNTIYF. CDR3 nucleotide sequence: TGTGCCAGCAGTGAGATGAAGGGTACTGGAAACACCATATATTTT.

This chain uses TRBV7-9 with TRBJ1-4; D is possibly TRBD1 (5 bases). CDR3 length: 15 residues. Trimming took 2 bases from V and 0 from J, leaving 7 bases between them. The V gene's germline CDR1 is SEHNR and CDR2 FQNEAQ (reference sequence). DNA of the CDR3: TGTGCCAGCAGCTTAAGGGGTGCAACTAATGAAAAACTGTTTTTT. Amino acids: CASSLRGATNEKLFF.

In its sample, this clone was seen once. DNA for the CDR3: TGTGCCAGCAGCTATAGCGGGAGGGCCGGGGGTGAGCAGTTCTTC. This codes for CASSYSGRAGGEQFF. This rearrangement joins TRBV7-9 to TRBJ2-1; 11 nucleotides agree with TRBD2. The CDR3 covers 15 residues. Germline V gene data show CDR1 as SEHNR and CDR2 as FQNEAQ (reference sequence). The V segment lost 4 bases and the J segment 9 bases; nucleotides outside the gene matches: 8.